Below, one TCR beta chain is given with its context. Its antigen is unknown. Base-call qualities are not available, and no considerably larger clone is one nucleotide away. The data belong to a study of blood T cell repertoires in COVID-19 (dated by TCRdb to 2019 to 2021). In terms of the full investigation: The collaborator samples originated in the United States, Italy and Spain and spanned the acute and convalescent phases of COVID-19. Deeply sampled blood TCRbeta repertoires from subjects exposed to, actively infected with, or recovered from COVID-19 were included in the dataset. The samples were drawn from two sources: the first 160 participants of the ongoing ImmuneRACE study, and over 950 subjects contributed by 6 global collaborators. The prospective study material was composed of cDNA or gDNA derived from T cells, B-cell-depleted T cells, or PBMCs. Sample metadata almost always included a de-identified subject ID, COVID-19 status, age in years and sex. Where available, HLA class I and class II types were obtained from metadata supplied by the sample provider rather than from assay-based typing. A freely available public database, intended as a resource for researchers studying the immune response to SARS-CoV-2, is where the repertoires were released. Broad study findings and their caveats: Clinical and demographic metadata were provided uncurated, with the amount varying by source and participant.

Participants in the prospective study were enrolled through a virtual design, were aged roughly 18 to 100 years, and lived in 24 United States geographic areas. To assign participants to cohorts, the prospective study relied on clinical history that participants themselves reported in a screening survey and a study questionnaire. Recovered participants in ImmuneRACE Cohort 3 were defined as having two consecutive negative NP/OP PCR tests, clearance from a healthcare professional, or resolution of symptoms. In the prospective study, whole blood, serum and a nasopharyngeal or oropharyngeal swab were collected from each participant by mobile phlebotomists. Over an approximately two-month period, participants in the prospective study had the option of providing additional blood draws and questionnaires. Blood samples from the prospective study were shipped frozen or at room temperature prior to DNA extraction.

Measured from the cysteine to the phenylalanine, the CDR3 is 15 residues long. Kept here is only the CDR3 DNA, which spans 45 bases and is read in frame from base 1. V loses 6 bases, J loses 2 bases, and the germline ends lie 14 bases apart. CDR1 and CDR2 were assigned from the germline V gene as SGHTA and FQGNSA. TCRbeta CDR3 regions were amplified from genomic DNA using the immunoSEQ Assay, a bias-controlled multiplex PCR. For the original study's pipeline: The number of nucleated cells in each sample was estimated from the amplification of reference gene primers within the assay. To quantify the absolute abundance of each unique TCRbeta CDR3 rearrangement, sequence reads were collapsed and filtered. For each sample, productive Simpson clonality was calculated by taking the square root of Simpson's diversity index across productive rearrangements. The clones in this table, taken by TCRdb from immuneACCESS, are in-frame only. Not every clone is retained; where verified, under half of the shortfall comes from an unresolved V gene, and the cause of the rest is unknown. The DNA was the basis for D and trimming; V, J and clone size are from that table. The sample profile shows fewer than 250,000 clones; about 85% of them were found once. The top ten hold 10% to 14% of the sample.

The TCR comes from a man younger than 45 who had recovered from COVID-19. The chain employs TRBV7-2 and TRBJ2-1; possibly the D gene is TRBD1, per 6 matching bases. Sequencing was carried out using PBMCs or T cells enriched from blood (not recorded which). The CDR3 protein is CASSIQGQAYNEQFF. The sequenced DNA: TGTGCCAGCAGTATACAGGGTCAGGCCTACAATGAGCAGTTCTTC.